The 16 T cell receptor beta chains below were found in one sample sequenced in a study of early T cells in non-severe SARS-CoV-2 infection. In TCRdb, the 5' RACE reads were re-called with MiXCR into one record per CDR3 protein. The profile shows about 89,000 distinct CDR3 sequences, about 15% of them singletons. Specimen: whole blood. The source of these receptors is an adult who was a healthcare worker with PCR-confirmed SARS-CoV-2 infection or an uninfected control (not recorded which).

This sequence joins TRBV30 and TRBJ1-5; D call uncertain. CDR1 GTSNPN and CDR2 SVGIG come from the germline V gene (reference sequence). The length of the CDR3 is 16 residues. Deletions cut 3 bases from V and 4 bases from J, with 19 bases between. DNA for the CDR3: TGTGCCTGGAGCGATACCCAATTTGGAGGGAATCAGCCCCAGCATTTT. It yields the protein CAWSDTQFGGNQPQHF.

The CDR3: CASSIRRAENQPQHF. In DNA, the CDR3 is TGTGCCAGTAGTATAAGGCGGGCAGAGAATCAGCCCCAGCATTTT. This rearrangement joins TRBV19 to TRBJ1-5; D uncertain. Germline-derived CDR1 and CDR2 are LNHDA and SQIVND (reference sequence). V lost 2 bases and J lost 4, with 12 bases in between. The length of the CDR3 is 15 residues.

This rearrangement joins TRBV27 to TRBJ1-2; D remains ambiguous. Trimming shortened V by 1 base and J by 1 base, and 10 bases separated the two germline ends. This CDR3 contains 15 residues. Germline V gene sequence: CDR1 MNHEY, CDR2 SMNVEV (reference sequence). The CDR3 loop is CASSLFSQNNYGYTF. As DNA, the CDR3 is TGTGCCAGCAGTTTATTCAGCCAGAATAACTATGGCTACACCTTC.

This clonotype showed up many times. This chain links TRBV10-2 with TRBJ1-2; D perhaps matches TRBD1 (5 bases). This CDR3 has 12 residues. Trimming stripped 6 bases from V and 3 bases from J, with 8 bases between. The germline V gene encodes CDR1 WSHSY and CDR2 SAAADI. The CDR3 DNA reads as TGCGCCAGCAGGGACACCTACTATGGCTACACCTTC. This translates into CASRDTYYGYTF.

This clonotype has just a few counts. The CDR3 DNA reads as TGTGCCAGTAGTATCAATGACAGATGGGGCGGGGATCAGCCCCAGCATTTT. It encodes CASSINDRWGGDQPQHF. This chain uses TRBV19 with TRBJ1-5; possible D gene TRBD1, 5 bases. V gave up 3 bases and J gave up 5 bases, with 20 bases separating them. The germline gives CDR1 LNHDA, CDR2 SQIVND (reference sequence). The CDR3 contains 17 residues.

In this sample, this clonotype turned up a few times. The J gene is TRBJ2-5, the V gene TRBV7-2; D remains ambiguous. The V and J ends lost 5 bases and 5 bases respectively, with 9 bases between them. CDR3 length: 12 residues. Looked up from germline, CDR1 is SGHTA and CDR2 is FQGNSA. CDR3 nucleotides: TGTGCCAGCAGCCGCCCCCCCGAGACCCAGTACTTC. As protein: CASSRPPETQYF.

This chain joins TRBV7-6 and TRBJ2-5, with a tentative D call TRBD2 (7 bases). CDR3 size: 16 residues. V was shortened by 5 bases and J by 4 bases, with 20 bases between the two germline ends. Germline lookup yields CDR1 SGHVS and CDR2 FNYEAQ. CDR3 loop: CASSPSGTLSGETQYF. CDR3 DNA sequence: TGTGCCAGCAGCCCAAGCGGGACACTCTCGGGAGAGACCCAGTACTTC.

This clonotype appeared many times. The chain links TRBV2 to TRBJ1-1; 7 bases match TRBD1. In germline, CDR1 is SNHLY, CDR2 FYNNEI. V shed 2 bases, J shed 4 bases, and the junction held 22 bases outside the gene matches. The CDR3 consists of 20 residues. The CDR3 protein is CASSEIRRRGREDSGTEAFF. The CDR3 DNA sequence: TGTGCCAGCAGTGAAATTCGGCGCAGGGGGAGGGAAGATAGCGGCACTGAAGCTTTCTTT.

The chain has TRBV6-1 and TRBJ2-3; 11 bases line up with TRBD2. CDR1 MNHNS and CDR2 SASEGT come from the germline V gene. V gave up 1 base and J gave up 8 bases; unmatched junction bases: 5. The CDR3 has 15 residues. CDR3 amino acids: CASSEVAGGPLTQYF. As DNA, the CDR3 is TGTGCCAGCAGTGAAGTAGCGGGGGGGCCTCTTACGCAGTATTTT.

The genes are TRBV30 and TRBJ1-5, with D perhaps matching TRBD1 (5 bases). Germline CDR1 and CDR2: GTSNPN and SVGIG (reference sequence). V dropped 0 bases and J dropped 7 bases, with 16 bases sitting between them. The CDR3 runs to 15 residues. The CDR3 loop is CAWSVLQGKGQPQHF. The CDR3 nucleotides are TGTGCCTGGAGTGTATTGCAGGGAAAGGGGCAGCCCCAGCATTTT. The entire variable domain, with the rest obtained from reference TRBV30 and TRBJ1-5, is as follows: SQTIHQWPATLVQPVGSPLSLECTVEGTSNPNLYWYRQAAGRGLQLLFYSVGIGQISSEVPQNLSASRPQDRQFILSSKKLLLSDSGFYLCAWSVLQGKGQPQHFGDGTRLSIL.

V usage is TRBV7-9 and J usage is TRBJ1-1; maybe TRBD1 (5 bases). Germline-derived CDR1 and CDR2 are SEHNR and FQNEAQ (reference sequence). The CDR3 totals 15 residues. V was shortened by 5 bases and J by 2 bases, with 15 bases between the two germline ends. The CDR3 spells CASSDGPRDNTEAFF. CDR3 bases: TGTGCCAGCAGCGACGGTCCCAGGGATAACACTGAAGCTTTCTTT. The full variable domain, completed using reference TRBV7-9 and TRBJ1-1, is DTGVSQNPRHKITKRGQNVTFRCDPISEHNRLYWYRQTLGQGPEFLTYFQNEAQLEKSRLLSDRFSAERPKGSFSTLEIQRTEQGDSAMYLCASSDGPRDNTEAFFGQGTRLTVV.

The chain employs TRBV12-2 and TRBJ2-7; TRBD1 is taken as the D call from the table, unchecked against the DNA. TRBV12-2 is a pseudogene. There are 15 residues in the CDR3. The CDR3: CASRFHTDRSGEQYV. In DNA, the CDR3 is TGTGCAAGTCGCTTTCACACGGACAGATCGGGCGAGCAGTACGTC.

At least ten counts were recorded for this clonotype. This chain links TRBV7-3 with TRBJ2-1; perhaps TRBD2 as D (5 bases). The CDR3 length is 15 residues. The germline V gene encodes CDR1 SGHTA and CDR2 FQGTGA. V lost 0 bases and J 2 bases, leaving 8 bases between the germline ends. The CDR3 region has the DNA TGTGCCAGCAGCTTAACGAGGGCAACCTACAATGAGCAGTTCTTC. This encodes CASSLTRATYNEQFF.

This clonotype was seen many times. The rearrangement uses TRBV7-7 and TRBJ2-5; D ambiguous. This CDR3 is built from 15 residues. Germline-derived CDR1 and CDR2 are SSHAT and FNYEAQ (reference sequence). Trimming stripped 0 bases from V and 0 bases from J, with 8 bases between. CDR3 in amino acids: CASSLAVSDQETQYF. The DNA of the CDR3 is TGTGCCAGCAGCTTAGCAGTGTCAGACCAAGAGACCCAGTACTTC.

This rearrangement joins TRBV29-1 to TRBJ1-1, with D uncertain. V was clipped by 4 bases and J by 3 bases, with 9 bases between them. The CDR3 runs to 12 residues. Per germline, CDR1 SQVTM and CDR2 ANQGSEA. The CDR3 spells CSVANPDTEAFF. The DNA of the CDR3 is TGCAGCGTTGCCAATCCCGACACTGAAGCTTTCTTT.

This clonotype has only a few counts. V usage is TRBV20-1 and J usage is TRBJ1-5; 8 bases line up with TRBD1. Germline V gives CDR1 DFQATT, CDR2 SNEGSKA (reference sequence). Trimming took 5 bases from V and 0 from J; bases not matched to a gene: 9. CDR3 length: 16 residues. The CDR3 loop reads CSARTGSFGSNQPQHF. The CDR3 DNA sequence: TGCAGTGCTCGGACAGGGTCGTTTGGTAGCAATCAGCCCCAGCATTTT.